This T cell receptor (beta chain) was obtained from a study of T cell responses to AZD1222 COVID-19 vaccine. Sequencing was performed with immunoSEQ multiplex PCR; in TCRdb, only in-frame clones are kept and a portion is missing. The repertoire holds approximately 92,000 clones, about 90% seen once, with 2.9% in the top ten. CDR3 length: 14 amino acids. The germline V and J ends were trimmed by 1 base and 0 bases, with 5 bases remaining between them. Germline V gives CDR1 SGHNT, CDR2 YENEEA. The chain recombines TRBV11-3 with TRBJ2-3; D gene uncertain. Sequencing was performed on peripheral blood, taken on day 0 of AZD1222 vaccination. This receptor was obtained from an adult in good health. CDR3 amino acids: CASSLGQSTDTQYF. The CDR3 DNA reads TGTGCCAGCAGCTTAGGGCAGAGCACAGATACGCAGTATTTT.